A single sample gave rise to the 14 T cell receptor beta chains below, sequenced in a study of cytomegalovirus exposure and HLA in healthy donors. Primers: 60 Vbeta forward and 13 Jbeta reverse. Using immunoSEQ multiplex PCR, the repertoire was profiled, and TCRdb retains in-frame clones only, with some absent. The repertoire holds roughly 150,000 clones, 80% seen once, with about an eighth in the top ten. Sequenced input: PBMCs. Receptor source: a woman in her 40s in good health and CMV-seronegative.

The chain joins TRBV4-2 to TRBJ2-3, with 10 bases that match TRBD2. There are 16 residues in the CDR3. CDR1 is LGHNA, CDR2 YNFKEQ, per germline. The V segment lost 0 bases and the J segment 5 bases; nucleotides outside the gene matches: 5. The CDR3 nucleotides are TGTGCCAGCAGCCAAGATAGGGCTAGCGGGGGAGATACGCAGTATTTT. Protein product: CASSQDRASGGDTQYF.

This clone was seen only once. Written as DNA, the CDR3 is TGTGCCAGCAGCTCGGGGGGGTTGGCCTCGGGGTATGGCTACACCTTC. This codes for CASSSGGLASGYGYTF. The rearrangement uses TRBV5-4 and TRBJ1-2; a possible D gene is TRBD1 (5 bases). Germline V gives CDR1 SGHNT, CDR2 YYREEE (reference sequence). The V end was cut by 3 bases, the J end by 5 bases, with 20 bases between. This CDR3 has 16 amino acids.

The chain couples TRBV7-2 to TRBJ1-3; weak D call: TRBD1 (5 bases). This CDR3 has 15 residues. CDR1 SGHTA and CDR2 FQGNSA come from the germline V gene. Trimming stripped 3 bases from V and 1 base from J, with 10 bases between. The DNA for the CDR3 is TGTGCCAGCAGCTTGTACAGACAGTCTGGAAACACCATATATTTT. This translates into CASSLYRQSGNTIYF.

The chain recombines TRBV28 with TRBJ2-3, with 7 nucleotides matching TRBD1. Germline values: CDR1 MDHEN, CDR2 SYDVKM. Trimming cost V 7 bases and J 0 bases; bases outside gene matches: 4. The CDR3 runs to 14 residues. The CDR3 DNA reads TGTGCCAGCAACCGGGACAGCAGCACAGATACGCAGTATTTT. Translating it yields CASNRDSSTDTQYF.

This clone has a handful of counts. This CDR3 is CASSPAGTSTDTQYF. As DNA, the CDR3 is TGTGCCAGCAGTCCCGCCGGGACTAGCACAGATACGCAGTATTTT. V gene TRBV28 combines with J gene TRBJ2-3; maybe TRBD2 (6 bases). The CDR3 sequence is 15 residues long. Trimming removed 5 bases from V and 0 bases from J, with 12 bases in between. Germline V gene lookup returns CDR1 MDHEN and CDR2 SYDVKM.

This clone was detected a few times. This chain links TRBV28 with TRBJ1-2; D uncertain. This CDR3 is built from 14 residues. The V end was cut by 3 bases, the J end by 2 bases, with 10 bases between. CDR1 and CDR2 from the germline V gene are MDHEN and SYDVKM. CDR3 coding DNA: TGTGCCAGCAGTTTCCCAGGCTTCAACTATGGCTACACCTTC. Its translation: CASSFPGFNYGYTF.

V usage is TRBV11-2 and J usage is TRBJ2-1; no clear D. The germline CDR1 and CDR2 sequences are SGHAT and FQNNGV. The CDR3 has 16 residues. The V gene lost 5 bases and the J gene lost 4 bases, with 18 bases spanning the gap. The CDR3 sequence: CASSPRSPTKYNEQFF. For the CDR3, the DNA is TGTGCCAGCAGCCCCCGAAGCCCAACGAAATACAATGAGCAGTTCTTC.

The V call is TRBV7-8, the J call TRBJ2-7; TRBD2 agrees at 9 bases. Trimming removed 2 bases from V and 4 bases from J; junction bases left unmatched: 6. Germline-derived CDR1 and CDR2 are SGHVS and FQNEAQ. The CDR3 contains 15 residues. CDR3 coding DNA: TGTGCCAGCAGCTTACTAGCGGGACCGCTTTACGAGCAGTACTTC. Translation: CASSLLAGPLYEQYF.

In regard to this clone: A read error may produce the germline difference seen at one junction end. The genes are TRBV7-9 and TRBJ2-1; 7 nucleotides match TRBD1. There are 16 residues in the CDR3. The V gene's germline CDR1 is SEHNR and CDR2 FQNEAQ (reference sequence). CDR3 nucleotides: TGTTCCAGCAGCTCCCTGAAGTTACAGGGGAACAATGAGCAGTTCTTC. This translates into CSSSSLKLQGNNEQFF.

The chain is built from TRBV7-3 and TRBJ2-3; D unresolved. V lost 2 bases, J lost 4 bases, and 10 bases lay in between. Germline V gene data show CDR1 as SGHTA and CDR2 as FQGTGA. CDR3 length equals 14 residues. The CDR3 DNA sequence: TGTGCCAGCAGCTTAGGCAGTCCCCCAGATACGCAGTATTTT. Protein product: CASSLGSPPDTQYF.

The V gene is TRBV6-1, the J gene TRBJ1-1; D gene ambiguous. V gave up 4 bases and J gave up 1 base, with 10 bases separating them. The V gene's germline CDR1 is MNHNS and CDR2 SASEGT. This CDR3 spans 14 amino acids. Here the CDR3 reads CASSGGQANTEAFF. The CDR3 DNA is TGTGCCAGCAGTGGCGGGCAGGCGAACACTGAAGCTTTCTTT.

This chain joins TRBV6-6 and TRBJ2-6; D possibly corresponds to TRBD2 (5 bases). CDR1 and CDR2 (germline): MNHNY, SVGAGI (reference sequence). V was shortened by 2 bases and J by 0 bases, with 5 bases between the two germline ends. The CDR3 is made up of 15 amino acids. The CDR3 here is CASSYEGSGANVLTF. CDR3 DNA sequence: TGTGCCAGCAGTTACGAGGGCTCTGGGGCCAACGTCCTGACTTTC.

Only a few counts were recorded for this clone. The chain employs TRBV18 and TRBJ2-2, with a possible D match to TRBD1 (6 bases). V lost 4 bases to trimming and J lost 0 bases, with 6 bases between them. This CDR3 has 14 residues. Looked up from germline, CDR1 is KGHSH and CDR2 is LQKENI. This CDR3 is CASSQGANTGELFF. The DNA of the CDR3 is TGTGCCAGCTCACAGGGGGCGAACACCGGGGAGCTGTTTTTT. The full variable domain, in which reference TRBV18 and TRBJ2-2 provide the parts outside the CDR3, is NAGVMQNPRHLVRRRGQEARLRCSPMKGHSHVYWYRQLPEEGLKFMVYLQKENIIDESGMPKERFSAEFPKEGPSILRIQQVVRGDSAAYFCASSQGANTGELFFGEGSRLTVL.

The rearrangement links TRBV7-2 to TRBJ2-7, with D perhaps matching TRBD2 (6 bases). The CDR3 loop spans 13 amino acids. Germline values: CDR1 SGHTA, CDR2 FQGNSA. V dropped 3 bases and J dropped 10 bases, with 16 bases sitting between them. The CDR3 loop reads CASSFSGTPRQYF. CDR3 nucleotide sequence: TGTGCCAGCAGCTTCTCCGGGACTCCTCGCCAGTACTTC.